This entry is about one TCR beta chain. It lacks a known antigen. Base quality data are lacking; no much larger clone is found one base away. This specimen comes from a study of Graves' ophthalmopathy and Graves' hyperthyroidism (dated by TCRdb to the late 2010s). Background on the whole study: Peripheral blood samples were taken at the time of initial diagnosis, before any treatment was given. To tell Graves' ophthalmopathy apart from Graves' hyperthyroidism, and to predict which patients would progress to ophthalmopathy, the study relied on TCR beta repertoire signatures. In total, 135 blood samples were TCR-sequenced: around 42 ophthalmopathy, some 80 hyperthyroidism and about 17 hyperthyroidism-to-ophthalmopathy patients. To explore V-J signatures that distinguish ophthalmopathy from hyperthyroidism, a discovery set of under 110 patients was enrolled, made up of 40 to 45 with ophthalmopathy and around 60 with stable hyperthyroidism. For independent validation, a separate cohort was made up of approximately 18 hyperthyroidism patients plus 17 patients who later progressed from hyperthyroidism to ophthalmopathy. In a handful of hyperthyroidism patients, the T-cell repertoire of thyroid tissue was compared with the T-cell repertoire of blood. After sampling, hyperthyroidism patients received methimazole starting at 30 mg daily, and ophthalmopathy patients received high-dose intravenous methylprednisolone. Overall study outcomes, separate from this receptor: Ophthalmopathy was separated from stable hyperthyroidism by the 13-signature model with just under 90% sensitivity and around 81% specificity in cross-validation and with 80%/75% in the test set. Among expanded thyroid clonotypes with frequency above 0.001, most also showed up in blood, which suggests that blood repertoires may reflect the thyroid immune response. No statistical method was used to set the sample size in advance, and the investigators knew which group each participant was assigned to. In validation, the model predicted ophthalmopathy progression with about 70% sensitivity and less than 80% specificity; some 13 predicted patients were CT-confirmed with GO in a median of approximately six months.

Germline trimming amounts to 5 bases on V and 5 bases on J, with 11 as the count of junction bases outside the gene matches. Sequences SEHNR (CDR1) and FQNEAQ (CDR2) are obtained from the germline V gene (reference sequence). The CDR3 starts with the cysteine, ends with the phenylalanine, and has 16 residues. This entry keeps only the CDR3 DNA: 48 bases, framed from base 1. Ophthalmopathy patients had moderately to severely active disease, Clinical Activity Score of at least 3, NOSPECS grade of at least 4, and disease duration under 3 months. Patients were excluded if they had other autoimmune diseases, uncontrolled infections, pregnancy or lactation. Diagnosis relied on clinical symptoms, serum thyroxine, TRAb, thyroid ultrasound and orbital computed tomography. PBMCs were isolated from 10 ml of fresh peripheral blood by Ficoll-Paque density gradient centrifugation. Total RNA was extracted with Trizol reagent and quality-checked on an Agilent 2100 Bioanalyzer.

For repertoire sequencing, TCR beta CDR3 regions were amplified from RNA transcripts. A first-round RT-PCR used HTBI primers with the Qiagen OneStep RT-PCR kit, followed by a second-round multiplex PCR, size selection and purification. Libraries were sequenced on an Illumina HiSeq2000 using paired-end 100 bp reads. On the authors' methods: SOAPnuke was used to process the reads, throwing out any read that had adapters, had uncalled bases, had a mean Phred below 15, or lacked an exact constant-primer or identifier match. High-quality paired reads were merged with COPE v1.2.5. Unique nucleotide sequences were defined as clonotypes and aligned to IMGT TRB V, D and J references using MiTCR v1.1. The analysis was limited to V-J combinations with a frequency above 0.0001, which together covered just over 98% of the repertoires. For each V-J combination, a TCR clonal expansion and chaos score was defined as the ratio of F50 clonal expansion to chaos observed in the TCRdist matrix. Welch's t-statistics and random forest were used to reduce features to approximately 13 V-J combinations, which were fed into a naive Bayes classifier. The similarity between thyroid and blood repertoires was quantified using the Morisita-Horn index. TCRdb reworked the public reads: Q25 trimming with fastp, MiXCR clone assembly, productive beta chains retained. Rows with a matching CDR3 protein are joined into one entry that keeps the most common DNA and genes. These V and J calls derive from TCRdb rather than the authors' analysis. The sample table shows about 740,000 distinct CDR3 sequences, and roughly 40% are seen once. The ten largest clones represent 40% to 55% of the sample.

This TCR came from an adult man with Graves' ophthalmopathy. Sample: peripheral blood. Recombination linked TRBV7-9 to TRBJ2-2, and 7 junctional nucleotides match TRBD2. The CDR3 protein is CASSQEAGRRTGELFF. The sequence in DNA is TGTGCCAGCAGCCAAGAGGCCGGGAGGAGGACCGGGGAGCTGTTTTTT. This CDR3, with the reference TRBV7-9 and TRBJ2-2 proteins standing in past its ends, gives the full variable domain DTGVSQNPRHKITKRGQNVTFRCDPISEHNRLYWYRQTLGQGPEFLTYFQNEAQLEKSRLLSDRFSAERPKGSFSTLEIQRTEQGDSAMYLCASSQEAGRRTGELFFGEGSRLTVL.